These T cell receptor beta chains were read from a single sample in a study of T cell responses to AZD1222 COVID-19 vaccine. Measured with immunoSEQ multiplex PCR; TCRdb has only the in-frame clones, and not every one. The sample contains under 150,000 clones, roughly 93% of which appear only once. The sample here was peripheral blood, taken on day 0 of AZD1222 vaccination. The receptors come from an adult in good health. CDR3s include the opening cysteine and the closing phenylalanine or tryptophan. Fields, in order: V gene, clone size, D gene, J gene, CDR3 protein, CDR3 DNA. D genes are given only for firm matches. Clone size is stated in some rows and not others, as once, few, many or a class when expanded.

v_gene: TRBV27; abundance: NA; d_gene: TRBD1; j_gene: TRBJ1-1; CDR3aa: CASRGPRDSASEAFF; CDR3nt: TGTGCCAGCAGAGGCCCTAGGGACAGCGCTTCTGAAGCTTTCTTT
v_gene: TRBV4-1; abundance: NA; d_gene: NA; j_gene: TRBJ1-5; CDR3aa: CASSQEGEGMGYSNQPQHF; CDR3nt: TGCGCCAGCAGCCAAGAAGGGGAGGGGATGGGGTATAGCAATCAGCCCCAGCATTTT
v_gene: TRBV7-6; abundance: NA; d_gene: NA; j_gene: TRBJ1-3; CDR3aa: CASSLATGSISGNTIYF; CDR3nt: TGTGCCAGCAGCTTAGCCACAGGGTCTATCTCTGGAAACACCATATATTTT
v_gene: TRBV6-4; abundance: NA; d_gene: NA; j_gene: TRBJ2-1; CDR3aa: CASSDSLYNEQFF; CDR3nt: TGTGCCAGCAGTGACTCCCTCTACAATGAGCAGTTCTTC
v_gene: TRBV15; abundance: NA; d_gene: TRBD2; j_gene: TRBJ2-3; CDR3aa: CATSIARTSGTPSTDTQYF; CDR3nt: TGTGCCACCAGCATAGCGAGGACTAGCGGGACCCCTAGCACAGATACGCAGTATTTT
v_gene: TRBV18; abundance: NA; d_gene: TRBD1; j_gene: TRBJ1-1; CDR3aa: CASSLRTGDTEAFF; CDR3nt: TGTGCCAGCTCATTGAGGACAGGGGACACTGAAGCTTTCTTT
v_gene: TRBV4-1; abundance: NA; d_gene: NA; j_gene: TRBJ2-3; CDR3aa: CASSQVHRGLSTDTQYF; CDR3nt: TGCGCCAGCAGCCAGGTCCACCGGGGGCTTAGCACAGATACGCAGTATTTT
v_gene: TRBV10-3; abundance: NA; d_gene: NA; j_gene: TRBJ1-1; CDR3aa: CAIRKQGGGTEAFF; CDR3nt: TGTGCCATCAGGAAACAGGGCGGGGGGACTGAAGCTTTCTTT
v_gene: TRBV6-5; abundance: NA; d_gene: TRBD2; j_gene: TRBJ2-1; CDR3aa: CASRSSGSSGEQFF; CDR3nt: TGTGCCAGCAGGTCTAGCGGGAGTTCTGGTGAGCAGTTCTTC
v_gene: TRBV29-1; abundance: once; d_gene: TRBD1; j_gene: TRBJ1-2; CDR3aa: CSVTGGDGYTF; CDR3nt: TGCAGCGTTACAGGGGGTGATGGCTACACCTTC
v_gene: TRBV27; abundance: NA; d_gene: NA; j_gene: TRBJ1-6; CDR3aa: CASRPAGGSRSPLHF; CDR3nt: TGTGCCAGTAGACCAGCGGGAGGCTCTCGTTCACCCCTCCACTTT
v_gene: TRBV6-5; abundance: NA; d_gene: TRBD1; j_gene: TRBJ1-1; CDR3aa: CASITQGVTEAFF; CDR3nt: TGTGCCAGCATAACCCAGGGGGTTACTGAAGCTTTCTTT
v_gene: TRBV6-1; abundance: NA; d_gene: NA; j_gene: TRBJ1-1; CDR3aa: CASSEWVGENTEAFF; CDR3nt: TGTGCCAGCAGTGAATGGGTGGGGGAGAACACTGAAGCTTTCTTT
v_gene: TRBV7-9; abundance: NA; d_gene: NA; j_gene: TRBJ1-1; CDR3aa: CASSSRTGNTEAFF; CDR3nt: TGTGCCAGCAGCTCCCGGACGGGGAACACTGAAGCTTTCTTT
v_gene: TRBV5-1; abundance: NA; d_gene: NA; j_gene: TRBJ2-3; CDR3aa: CASSLGIWLTDTQYF; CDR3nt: TGCGCCAGCAGCTTAGGGATTTGGCTTACAGATACGCAGTATTTT
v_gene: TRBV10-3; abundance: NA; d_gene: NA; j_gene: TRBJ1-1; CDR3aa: CAISEGGGTEAFF; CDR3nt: TGTGCCATCAGTGAAGGAGGGGGGACTGAAGCTTTCTTT
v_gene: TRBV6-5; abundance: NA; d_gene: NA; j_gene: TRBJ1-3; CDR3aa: CASGQSGNTIYF; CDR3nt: TGTGCCAGCGGACAGTCTGGAAACACCATATATTTT
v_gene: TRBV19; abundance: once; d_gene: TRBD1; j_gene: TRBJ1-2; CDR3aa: CASTTSQGRRNQNYGYTF; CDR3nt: TGTGCCAGTACCACCTCACAGGGGCGACGAAACCAAAACTATGGCTACACCTTC
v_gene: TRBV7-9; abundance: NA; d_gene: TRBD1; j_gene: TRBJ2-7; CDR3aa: CASSPGQGVSYEQYF; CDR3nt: TGTGCCAGCAGCCCGGGACAGGGGGTTTCCTACGAGCAGTACTTC
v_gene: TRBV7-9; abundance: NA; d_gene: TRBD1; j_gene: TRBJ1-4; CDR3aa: CASSGRDSRSYNEKLFF; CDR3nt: TGTGCCAGCAGCGGGAGGGACAGCAGGTCCTATAATGAAAAACTGTTTTTT
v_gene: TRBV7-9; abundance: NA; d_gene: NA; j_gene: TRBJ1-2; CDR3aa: CASSSGDYGYTF; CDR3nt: TGTGCCAGCAGCTCAGGGGACTATGGCTACACCTTC
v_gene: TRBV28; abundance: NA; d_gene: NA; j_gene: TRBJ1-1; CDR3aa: CASSLGTPLKAFF; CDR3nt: TGTGCCAGCAGTTTGGGGACCCCTCTGAAAGCTTTCTTT
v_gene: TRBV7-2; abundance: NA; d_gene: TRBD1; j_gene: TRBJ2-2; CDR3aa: CASSNPGQAGELFF; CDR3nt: TGTGCCAGCAGCAACCCGGGACAGGCGGGGGAGCTGTTTTTT
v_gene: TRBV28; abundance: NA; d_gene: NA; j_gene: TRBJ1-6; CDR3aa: CASSPRGGQNSPLHF; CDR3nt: TGTGCCAGCAGTCCTCGGGGGGGGCAAAATTCACCCCTCCACTTT
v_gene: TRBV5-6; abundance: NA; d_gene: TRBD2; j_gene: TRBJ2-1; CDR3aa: CASSPGLATNEQFF; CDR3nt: TGTGCCAGCAGCCCGGGACTAGCAACCAATGAGCAGTTCTTC
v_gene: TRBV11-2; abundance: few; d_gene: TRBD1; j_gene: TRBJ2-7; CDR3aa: CASSLPLGTGRLEQYF; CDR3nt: TGTGCCAGCAGCTTACCCCTAGGGACAGGGAGGCTTGAGCAGTACTTC
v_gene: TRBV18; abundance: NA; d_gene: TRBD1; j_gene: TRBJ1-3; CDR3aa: CASSPGTDSGNTIYF; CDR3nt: TGTGCCAGCTCACCCGGGACAGACTCTGGAAACACCATATATTTT
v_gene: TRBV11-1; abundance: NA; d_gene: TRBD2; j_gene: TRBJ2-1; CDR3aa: CASSLPGLAGYNEQFF; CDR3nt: TGTGCCAGCAGCTTACCGGGACTAGCGGGATACAATGAGCAGTTCTTC
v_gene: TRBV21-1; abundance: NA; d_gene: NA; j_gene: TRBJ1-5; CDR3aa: CASSKEGLDLVDGQPQHF; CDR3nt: TGTGCCAGCAGCAAAGAAGGGCTGGATTTGGTAGATGGACAGCCCCAGCATTTT
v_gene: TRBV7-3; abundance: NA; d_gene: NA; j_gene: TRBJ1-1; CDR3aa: CASSRDTGRYTEAFF; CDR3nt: TGTGCCAGCAGCCGCGATACAGGGAGGTACACTGAAGCTTTCTTT
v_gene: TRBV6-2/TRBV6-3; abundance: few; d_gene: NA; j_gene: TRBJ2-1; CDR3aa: CASSLSSYNEQFF; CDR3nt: TGTGCCAGCAGTTTGAGCTCCTACAATGAGCAGTTCTTC
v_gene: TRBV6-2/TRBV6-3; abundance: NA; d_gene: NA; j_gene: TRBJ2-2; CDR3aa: CASSQANRVETGELFF; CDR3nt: TGTGCCAGCAGTCAGGCCAACAGGGTAGAAACCGGGGAGCTGTTTTTT
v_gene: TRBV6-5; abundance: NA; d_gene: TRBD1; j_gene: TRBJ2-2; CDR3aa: CASRTGTGNTGELFF; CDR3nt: TGTGCCAGCAGGACCGGGACAGGGAACACCGGGGAGCTGTTTTTT
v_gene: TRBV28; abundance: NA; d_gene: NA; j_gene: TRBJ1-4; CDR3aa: CASSLGLSNEKLFF; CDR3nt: TGTGCCAGCAGTTTAGGGCTATCTAATGAAAAACTGTTTTTT
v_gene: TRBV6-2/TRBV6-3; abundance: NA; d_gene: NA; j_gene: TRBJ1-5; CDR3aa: CASSYIGAQPQHF; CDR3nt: TGTGCCAGCAGTTACATAGGGGCTCAGCCCCAGCATTTT
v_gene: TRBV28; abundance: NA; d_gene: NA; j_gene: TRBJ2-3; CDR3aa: CASSLRDTQYF; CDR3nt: TGTGCCAGCAGTTTACGCGATACGCAGTATTTT
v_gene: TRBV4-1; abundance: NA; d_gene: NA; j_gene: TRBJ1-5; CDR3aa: CASSQGQAPYQPQHF; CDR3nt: TGCGCCAGCAGCCAAGGTCAGGCGCCCTATCAGCCCCAGCATTTT
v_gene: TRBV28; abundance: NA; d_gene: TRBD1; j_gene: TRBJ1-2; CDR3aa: CASMVGQGGLGGYTF; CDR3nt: TGTGCCAGCATGGTGGGACAGGGCGGCTTGGGGGGCTACACCTTC
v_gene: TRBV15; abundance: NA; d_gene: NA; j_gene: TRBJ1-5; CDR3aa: CATSREGRSGPQHF; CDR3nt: TGTGCCACCAGCAGAGAAGGACGCAGTGGGCCCCAGCATTTT
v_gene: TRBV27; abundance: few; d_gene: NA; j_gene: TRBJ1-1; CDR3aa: CASRSSGTNTEAFF; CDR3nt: TGTGCCAGCAGGTCGTCCGGGACGAACACTGAAGCTTTCTTT
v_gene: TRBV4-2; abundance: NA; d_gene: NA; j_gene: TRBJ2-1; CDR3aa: CASSQTAVYNEQFF; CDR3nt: TGTGCCAGCAGCCAAACGGCTGTTTACAATGAGCAGTTCTTC
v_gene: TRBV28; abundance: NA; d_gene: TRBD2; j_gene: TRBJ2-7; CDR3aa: CASSLRLREAYEQYF; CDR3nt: TGTGCCAGCAGTTTAAGACTCCGGGAGGCGTACGAGCAGTACTTC
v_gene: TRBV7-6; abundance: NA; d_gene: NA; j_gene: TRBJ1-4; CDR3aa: CASSFSTNEKLFF; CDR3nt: TGTGCCAGCAGCTTTTCAACTAATGAAAAACTGTTTTTT
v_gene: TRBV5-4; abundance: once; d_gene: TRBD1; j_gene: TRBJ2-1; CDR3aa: CASRAQGQGADEQFF; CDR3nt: TGTGCCAGCCGCGCCCAGGGACAGGGGGCGGATGAGCAGTTCTTC
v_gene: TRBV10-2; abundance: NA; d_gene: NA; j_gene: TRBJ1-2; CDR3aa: CASSDGGYGYTF; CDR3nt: TGCGCCAGCAGTGATGGGGGCTATGGCTACACCTTC
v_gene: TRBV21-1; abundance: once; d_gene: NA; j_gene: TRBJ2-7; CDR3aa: CASSKGDRAGGEQYF; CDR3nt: TGTGCCAGCAGCAAAGGGGACAGGGCCGGGGGCGAGCAGTACTTC
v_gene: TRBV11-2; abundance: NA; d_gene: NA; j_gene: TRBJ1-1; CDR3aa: CASSIMKGGNTEAFF; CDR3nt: TGTGCCAGCAGCATTATGAAGGGGGGGAACACTGAAGCTTTCTTT
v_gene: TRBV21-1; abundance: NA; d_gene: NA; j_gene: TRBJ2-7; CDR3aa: CASEGYEQYF; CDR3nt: TGTGCCAGCGAGGGGTACGAGCAGTACTTC